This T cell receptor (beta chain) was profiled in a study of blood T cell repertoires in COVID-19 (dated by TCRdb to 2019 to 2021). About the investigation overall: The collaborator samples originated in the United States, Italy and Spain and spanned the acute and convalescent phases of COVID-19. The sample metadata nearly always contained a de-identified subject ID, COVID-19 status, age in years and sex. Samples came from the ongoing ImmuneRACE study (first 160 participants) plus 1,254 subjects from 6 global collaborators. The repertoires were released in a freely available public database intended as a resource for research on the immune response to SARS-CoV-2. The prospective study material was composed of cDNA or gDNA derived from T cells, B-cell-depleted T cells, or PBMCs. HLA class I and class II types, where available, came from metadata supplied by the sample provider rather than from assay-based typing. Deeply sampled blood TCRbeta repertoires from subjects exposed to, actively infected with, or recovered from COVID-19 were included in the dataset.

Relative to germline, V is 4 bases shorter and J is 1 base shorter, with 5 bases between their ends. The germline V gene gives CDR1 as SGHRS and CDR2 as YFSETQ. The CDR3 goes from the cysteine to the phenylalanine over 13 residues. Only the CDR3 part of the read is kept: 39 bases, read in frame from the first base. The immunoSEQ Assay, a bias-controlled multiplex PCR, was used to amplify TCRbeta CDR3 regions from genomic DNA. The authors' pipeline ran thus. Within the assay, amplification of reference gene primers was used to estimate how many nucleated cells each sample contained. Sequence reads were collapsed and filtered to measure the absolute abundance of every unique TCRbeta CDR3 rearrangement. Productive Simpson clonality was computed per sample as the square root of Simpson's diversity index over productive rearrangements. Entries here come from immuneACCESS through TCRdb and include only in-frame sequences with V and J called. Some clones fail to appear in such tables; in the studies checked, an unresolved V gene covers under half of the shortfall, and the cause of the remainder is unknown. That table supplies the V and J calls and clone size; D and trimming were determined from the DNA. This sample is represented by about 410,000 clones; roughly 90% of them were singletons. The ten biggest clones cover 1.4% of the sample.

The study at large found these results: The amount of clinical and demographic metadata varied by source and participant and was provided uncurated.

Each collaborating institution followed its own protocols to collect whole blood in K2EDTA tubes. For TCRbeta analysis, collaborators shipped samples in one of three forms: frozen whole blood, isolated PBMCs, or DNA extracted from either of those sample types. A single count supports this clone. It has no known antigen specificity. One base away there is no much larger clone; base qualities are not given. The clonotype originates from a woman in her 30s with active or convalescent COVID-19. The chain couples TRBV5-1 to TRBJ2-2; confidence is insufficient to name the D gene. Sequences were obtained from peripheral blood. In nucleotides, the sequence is TGCGCCAGCAGCCCCGGGAACACCGGGGAGCTGTTTTTT. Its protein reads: CASSPGNTGELFF.